This T cell receptor beta chain derives from a study of cytomegalovirus exposure and HLA in healthy donors. Notes on the study in general: In an earlier analysis, most TCR beta V segments were productive about 87% or about 30% of the time.

The V gene's germline CDR1 is SEHNR and CDR2 FQNEAQ (reference sequence). Trimming removed 1 base at V and 1 base at J, with 15 bases between. The CDR3 sequence is 17 residues long. Only a few counts were recorded for this clone. Its antigen remains unknown. The PCR ran on 60 Vbeta and 13 Jbeta primers. This table comes from immunoSEQ multiplex PCR, and its TCRdb copy is limited to in-frame clones, with some not included. The sample carries about 160,000 clones, around four fifths recorded once. The V and J genes are TRBV7-9 and TRBJ2-3; a possible D gene is TRBD2 (6 bases). The sequence was obtained from a woman between 45 and 65 years old in good health and CMV-seronegative. The sequencing input was PBMCs. The CDR3 region has the DNA TGTGCCAGCAGCTTAGAGATTGGAGGGGCCCGCACAGATACGCAGTATTTT. It yields the protein CASSLEIGGARTDTQYF.